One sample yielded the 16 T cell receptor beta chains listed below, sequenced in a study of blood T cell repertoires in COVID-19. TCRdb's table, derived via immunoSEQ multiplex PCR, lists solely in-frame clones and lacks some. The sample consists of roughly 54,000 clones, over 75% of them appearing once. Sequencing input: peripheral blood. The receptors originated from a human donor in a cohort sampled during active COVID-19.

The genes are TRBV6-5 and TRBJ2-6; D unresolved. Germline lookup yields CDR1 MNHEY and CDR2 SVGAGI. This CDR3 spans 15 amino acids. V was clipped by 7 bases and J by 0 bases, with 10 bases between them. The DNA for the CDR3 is TGTGCCAGCACCCAGGCCGGCTCTGGGGCCAACGTCCTGACTTTC. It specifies CASTQAGSGANVLTF.

The CDR3 DNA reads TGCGCCAGCAGCACGCCCCCTAGCGGGGGAACCGGGGAGCTGTTTTTT. It is translated as CASSTPPSGGTGELFF. The chain joins TRBV5-1 to TRBJ2-2; 10 bases agree with TRBD2. The CDR3 is 16 residues long. Germline CDR1 SGHRS, CDR2 YFSETQ. V shed 4 bases, J shed 5 bases, and the junction held 8 bases outside the gene matches.

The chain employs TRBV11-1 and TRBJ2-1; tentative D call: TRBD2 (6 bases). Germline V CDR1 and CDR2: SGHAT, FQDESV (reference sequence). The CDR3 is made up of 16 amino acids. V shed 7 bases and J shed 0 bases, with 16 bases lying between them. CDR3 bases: TGTGCCAGCACCCACAAGACGGGGGACTCCTACAATGAGCAGTTCTTC. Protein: CASTHKTGDSYNEQFF.

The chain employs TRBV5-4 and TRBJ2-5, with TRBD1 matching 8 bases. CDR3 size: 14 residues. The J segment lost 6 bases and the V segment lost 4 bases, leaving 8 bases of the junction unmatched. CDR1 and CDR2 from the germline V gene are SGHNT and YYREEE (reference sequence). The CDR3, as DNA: TGTGCCAGCAGCACTCCAGGGGGCAGAAAGACCCAGTACTTC. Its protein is CASSTPGGRKTQYF.

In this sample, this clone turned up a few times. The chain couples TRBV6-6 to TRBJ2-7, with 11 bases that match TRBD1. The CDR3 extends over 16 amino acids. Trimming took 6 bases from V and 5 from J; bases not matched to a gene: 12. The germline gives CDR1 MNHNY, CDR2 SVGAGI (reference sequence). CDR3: CASRDSGTGGANEQYF. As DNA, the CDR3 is TGTGCCAGCAGAGATTCCGGGACAGGGGGGGCGAACGAGCAGTACTTC.

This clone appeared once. Here the CDR3 reads CASSGLGNTEAFF. In DNA form, the CDR3 reads TGTGCCAGCAGTGGGCTTGGGAACACTGAAGCTTTCTTT. V and J are TRBV25-1 and TRBJ1-1, with no clear D. With 4 bases removed from V and 1 base from J, the gap between germline ends came to 7 bases. The CDR3 contains 13 residues. Germline V gene data show CDR1 as MGHDK and CDR2 as SYGVNS.

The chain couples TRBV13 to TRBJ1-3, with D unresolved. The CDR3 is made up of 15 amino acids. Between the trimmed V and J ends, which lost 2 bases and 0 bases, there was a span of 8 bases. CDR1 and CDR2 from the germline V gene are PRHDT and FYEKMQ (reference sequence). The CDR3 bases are TGTGCCAGCAGCTTACGTCCGTTCTCTGGAAACACCATATATTTT. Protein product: CASSLRPFSGNTIYF.

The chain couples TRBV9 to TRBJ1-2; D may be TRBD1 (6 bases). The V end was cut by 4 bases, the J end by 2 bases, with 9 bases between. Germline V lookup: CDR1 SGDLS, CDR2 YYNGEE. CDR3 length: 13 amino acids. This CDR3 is CASSRTGNYGYTF. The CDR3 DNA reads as TGTGCCAGCAGCCGTACAGGGAACTATGGCTACACCTTC.

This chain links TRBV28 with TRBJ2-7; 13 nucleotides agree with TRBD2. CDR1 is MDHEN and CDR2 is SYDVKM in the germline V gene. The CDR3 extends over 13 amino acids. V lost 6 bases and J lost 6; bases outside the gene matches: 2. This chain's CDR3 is CASRWTSGGEQYF. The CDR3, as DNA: TGTGCCAGCAGATGGACTAGCGGGGGCGAGCAGTACTTC.

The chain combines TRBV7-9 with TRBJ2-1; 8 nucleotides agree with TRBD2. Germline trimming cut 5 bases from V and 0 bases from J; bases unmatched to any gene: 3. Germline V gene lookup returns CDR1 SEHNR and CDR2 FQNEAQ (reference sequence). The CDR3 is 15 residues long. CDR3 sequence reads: CASSQSGSSYNEQFF. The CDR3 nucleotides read TGTGCCAGCAGCCAGAGCGGGAGCTCCTACAATGAGCAGTTCTTC. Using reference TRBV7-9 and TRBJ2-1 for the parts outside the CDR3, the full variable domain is DTGVSQNPRHKITKRGQNVTFRCDPISEHNRLYWYRQTLGQGPEFLTYFQNEAQLEKSRLLSDRFSAERPKGSFSTLEIQRTEQGDSAMYLCASSQSGSSYNEQFFGPGTRLTVL.

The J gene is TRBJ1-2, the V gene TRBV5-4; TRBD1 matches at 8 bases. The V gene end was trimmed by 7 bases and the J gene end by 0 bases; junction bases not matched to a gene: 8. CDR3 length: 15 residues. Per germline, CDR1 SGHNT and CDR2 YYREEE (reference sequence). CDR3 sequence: CASSNDRGTNYGYTF. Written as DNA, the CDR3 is TGTGCCAGCTCCAACGACAGGGGCACTAACTATGGCTACACCTTC.

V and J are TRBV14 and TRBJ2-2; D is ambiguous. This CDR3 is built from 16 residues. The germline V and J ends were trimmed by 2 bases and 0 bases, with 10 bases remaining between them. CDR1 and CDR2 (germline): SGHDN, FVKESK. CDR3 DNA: TGTGCCAGCAGCCAACGGTTATTTGCGAACACCGGGGAGCTGTTTTTT. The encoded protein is CASSQRLFANTGELFF.

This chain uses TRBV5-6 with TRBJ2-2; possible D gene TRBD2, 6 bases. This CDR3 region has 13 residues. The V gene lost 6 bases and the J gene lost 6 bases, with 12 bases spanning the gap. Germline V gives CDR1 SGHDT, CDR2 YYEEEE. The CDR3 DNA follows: TGTGCCAGCATCCTGTGGGGGGCCGGGGAGCTGTTTTTT. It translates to CASILWGAGELFF.

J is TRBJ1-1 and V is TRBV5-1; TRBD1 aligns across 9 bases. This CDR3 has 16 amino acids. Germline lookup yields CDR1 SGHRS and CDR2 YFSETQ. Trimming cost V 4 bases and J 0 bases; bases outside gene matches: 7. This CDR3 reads CASSPFGTGMNTEAFF. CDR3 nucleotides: TGCGCCAGCAGCCCCTTCGGGACAGGGATGAACACTGAAGCTTTCTTT.

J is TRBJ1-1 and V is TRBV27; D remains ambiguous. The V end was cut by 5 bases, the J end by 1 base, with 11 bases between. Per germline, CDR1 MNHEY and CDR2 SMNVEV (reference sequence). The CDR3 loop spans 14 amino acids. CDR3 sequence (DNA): TGTGCCAGCAGTCGGCGGCCGGGGAACACTGAAGCTTTCTTT. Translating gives CASSRRPGNTEAFF.

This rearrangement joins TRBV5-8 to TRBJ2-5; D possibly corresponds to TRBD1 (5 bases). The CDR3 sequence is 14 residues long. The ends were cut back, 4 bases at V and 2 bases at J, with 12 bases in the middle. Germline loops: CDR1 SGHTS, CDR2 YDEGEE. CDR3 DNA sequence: TGTGCCAGCAGCCCAAAAGGGGTGCAAGAGACCCAGTACTTC. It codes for CASSPKGVQETQYF.